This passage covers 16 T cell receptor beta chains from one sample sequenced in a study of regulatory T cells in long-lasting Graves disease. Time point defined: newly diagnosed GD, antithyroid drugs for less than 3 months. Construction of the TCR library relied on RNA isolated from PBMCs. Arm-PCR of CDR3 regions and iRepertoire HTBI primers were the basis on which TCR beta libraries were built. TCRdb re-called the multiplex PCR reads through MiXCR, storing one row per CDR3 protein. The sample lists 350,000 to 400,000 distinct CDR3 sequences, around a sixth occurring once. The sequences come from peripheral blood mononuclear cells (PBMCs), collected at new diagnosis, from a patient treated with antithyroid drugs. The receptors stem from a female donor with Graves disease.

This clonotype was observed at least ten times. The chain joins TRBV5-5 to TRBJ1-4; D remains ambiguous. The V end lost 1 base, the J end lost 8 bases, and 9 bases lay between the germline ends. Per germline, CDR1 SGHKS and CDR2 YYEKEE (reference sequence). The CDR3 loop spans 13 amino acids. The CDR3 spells CASSLQAAEKLFF. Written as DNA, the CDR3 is TGTGCCAGCAGCTTGCAGGCCGCGGAAAAACTGTTTTTT.

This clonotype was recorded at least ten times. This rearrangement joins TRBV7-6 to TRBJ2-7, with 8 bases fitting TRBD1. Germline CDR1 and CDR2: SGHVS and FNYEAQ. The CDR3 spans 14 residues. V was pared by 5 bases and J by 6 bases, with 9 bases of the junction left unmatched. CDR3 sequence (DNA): TGTGCCAGCAGCCCAACTGGACAGGGTCCCGAGCAGTACTTC. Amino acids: CASSPTGQGPEQYF.

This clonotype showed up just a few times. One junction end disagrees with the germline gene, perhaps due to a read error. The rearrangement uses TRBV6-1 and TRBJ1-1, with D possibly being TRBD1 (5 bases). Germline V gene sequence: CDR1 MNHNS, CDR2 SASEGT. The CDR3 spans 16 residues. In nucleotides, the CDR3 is TGTGCCAGCAGCAAAGACAGCATCCAGATGAACACTGAAGCTCTCTTT. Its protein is CASSKDSIQMNTEALF.

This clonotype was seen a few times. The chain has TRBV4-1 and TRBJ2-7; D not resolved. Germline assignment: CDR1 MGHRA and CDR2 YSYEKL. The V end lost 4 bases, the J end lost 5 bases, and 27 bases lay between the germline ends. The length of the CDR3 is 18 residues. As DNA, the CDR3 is TGCGCCAGCAGCCTCCACCTGGCTGATGTCGACCCCCTCAACGAGCAGTACTTC. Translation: CASSLHLADVDPLNEQYF.

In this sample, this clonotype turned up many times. CDR3 sequence reads: CASSLAPYEQYF. CDR3 DNA: TGTGCCAGCAGCTTAGCCCCGTACGAGCAGTACTTC. The rearrangement joins TRBV7-2 to TRBJ2-7; D remains ambiguous. This CDR3 is 12 amino acids long. Germline CDR1 is SGHTA and CDR2 is FQGNSA. V was pared by 0 bases and J by 4 bases, with 4 bases between.

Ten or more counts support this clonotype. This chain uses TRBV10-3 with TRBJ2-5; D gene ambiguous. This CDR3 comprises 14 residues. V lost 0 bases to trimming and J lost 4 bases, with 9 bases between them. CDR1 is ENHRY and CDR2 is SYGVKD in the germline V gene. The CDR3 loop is CAISESQGIETQYF. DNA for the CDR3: TGTGCCATCAGTGAGTCGCAAGGGATAGAGACCCAGTACTTC.

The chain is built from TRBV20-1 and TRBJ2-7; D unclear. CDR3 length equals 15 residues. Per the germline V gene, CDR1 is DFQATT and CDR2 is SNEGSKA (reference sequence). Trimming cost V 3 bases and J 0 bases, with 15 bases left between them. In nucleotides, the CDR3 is TGCAGTGCTAGTGCCCTACGCAAAAGCTCCTACGAGCAGTACTTC. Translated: CSASALRKSSYEQYF.

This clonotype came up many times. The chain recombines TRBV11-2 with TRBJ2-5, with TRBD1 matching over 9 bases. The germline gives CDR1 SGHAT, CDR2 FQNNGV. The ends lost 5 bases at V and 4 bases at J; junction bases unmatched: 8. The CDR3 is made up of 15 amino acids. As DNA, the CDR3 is TGTGCCAGCAGCCCAGGACAGGGGAAGGGAGAGACCCAGTACTTC. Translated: CASSPGQGKGETQYF. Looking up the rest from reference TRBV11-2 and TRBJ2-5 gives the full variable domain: EAGVAQSPRYKIIEKRQSVAFWCNPISGHATLYWYQQILGQGPKLLIQFQNNGVVDDSQLPKDRFSAERLKGVDSTLKIQPAKLEDSAVYLCASSPGQGKGETQYFGPGTRLLVL.

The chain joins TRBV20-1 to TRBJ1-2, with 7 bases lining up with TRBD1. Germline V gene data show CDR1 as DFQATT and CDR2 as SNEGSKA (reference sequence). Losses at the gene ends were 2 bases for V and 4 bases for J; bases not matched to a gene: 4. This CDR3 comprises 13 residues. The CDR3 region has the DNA TGCAGTGCTAGACCCAGGGGGTCCTATGGCTACACCTTC. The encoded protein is CSARPRGSYGYTF.

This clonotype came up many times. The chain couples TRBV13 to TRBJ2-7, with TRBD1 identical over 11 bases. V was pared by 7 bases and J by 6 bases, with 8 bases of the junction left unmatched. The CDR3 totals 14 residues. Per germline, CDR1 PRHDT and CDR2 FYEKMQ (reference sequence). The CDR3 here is CASKTGTGGSEQYF. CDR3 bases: TGTGCCAGCAAAACCGGGACAGGGGGATCCGAGCAGTACTTC.

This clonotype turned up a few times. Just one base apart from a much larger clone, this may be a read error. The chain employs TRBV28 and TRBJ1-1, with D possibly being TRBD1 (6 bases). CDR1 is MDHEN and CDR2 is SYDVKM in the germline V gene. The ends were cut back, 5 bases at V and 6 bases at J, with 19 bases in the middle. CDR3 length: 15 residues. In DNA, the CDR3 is TGTGCCAGCAGTCTATTAGGCCCGGGGGGCGCTGAAGCTTTCTTT. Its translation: CASSLLGPGGAEAFF. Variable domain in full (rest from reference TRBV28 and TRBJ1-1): DVKVTQSSRYLVKRTGEKVFLECVQDMDHENMFWYRQDPGLGLRLIYFSYDVKMKEKGDIPEGYSVSREKKERFSLILESASTNQTSMYLCASSLLGPGGAEAFFGQGTRLTVV.

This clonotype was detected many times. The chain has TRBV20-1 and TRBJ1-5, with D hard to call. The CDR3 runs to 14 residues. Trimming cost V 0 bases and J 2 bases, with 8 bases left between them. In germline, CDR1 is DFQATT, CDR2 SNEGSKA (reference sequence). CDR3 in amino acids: CSARDTGGNQPQHF. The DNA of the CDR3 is TGCAGTGCTAGAGATACCGGGGGCAATCAGCCCCAGCATTTT.

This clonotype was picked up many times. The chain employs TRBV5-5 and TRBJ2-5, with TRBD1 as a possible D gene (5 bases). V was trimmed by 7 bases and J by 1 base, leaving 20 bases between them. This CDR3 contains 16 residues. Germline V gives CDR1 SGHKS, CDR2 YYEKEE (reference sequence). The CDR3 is CASGARQTGSQETQYF. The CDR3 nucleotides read TGTGCCAGCGGCGCCCGACAGACGGGCAGCCAAGAGACCCAGTACTTC.

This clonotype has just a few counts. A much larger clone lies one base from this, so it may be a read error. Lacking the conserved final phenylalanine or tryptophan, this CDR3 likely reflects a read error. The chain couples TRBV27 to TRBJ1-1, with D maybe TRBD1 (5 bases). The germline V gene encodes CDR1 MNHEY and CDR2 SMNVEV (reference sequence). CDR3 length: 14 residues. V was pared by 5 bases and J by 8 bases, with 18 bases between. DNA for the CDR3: TGTGCCAGCAGTGTCCAGGGATCTCGACGGGAAGCTTTCCTT. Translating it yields CASSVQGSRREAFL.

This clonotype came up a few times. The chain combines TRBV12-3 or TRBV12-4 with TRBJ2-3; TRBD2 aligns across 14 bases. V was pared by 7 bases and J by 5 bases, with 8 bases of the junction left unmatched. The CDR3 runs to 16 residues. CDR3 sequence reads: CASILGLAGVGDTQYF. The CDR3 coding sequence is TGTGCCAGCATCCTGGGACTAGCGGGAGTGGGAGATACGCAGTATTTT.

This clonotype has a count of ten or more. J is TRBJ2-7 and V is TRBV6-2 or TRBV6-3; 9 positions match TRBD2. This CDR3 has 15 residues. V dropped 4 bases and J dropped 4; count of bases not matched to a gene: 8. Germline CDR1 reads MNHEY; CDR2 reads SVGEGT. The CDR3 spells CASSSIIAGEYEQYF. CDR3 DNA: TGTGCCAGCAGTTCGATTATAGCGGGAGAGTACGAGCAGTACTTC.